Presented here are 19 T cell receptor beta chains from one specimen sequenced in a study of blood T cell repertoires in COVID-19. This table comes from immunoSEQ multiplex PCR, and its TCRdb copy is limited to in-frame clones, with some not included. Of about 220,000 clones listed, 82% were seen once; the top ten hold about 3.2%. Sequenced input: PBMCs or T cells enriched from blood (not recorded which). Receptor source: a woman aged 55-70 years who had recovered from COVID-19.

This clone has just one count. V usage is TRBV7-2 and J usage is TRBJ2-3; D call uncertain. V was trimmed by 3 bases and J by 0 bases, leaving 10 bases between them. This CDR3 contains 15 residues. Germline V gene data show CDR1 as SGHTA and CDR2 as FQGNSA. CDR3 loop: CASSFLGPSTDTQYF. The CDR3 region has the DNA TGTGCCAGCAGCTTCCTTGGCCCTAGCACAGATACGCAGTATTTT.

The DNA of the CDR3 is TGTGCCAGCAGCCTTGGAGGGGTCGGCTCACCCCTCCACTTT. Protein: CASSLGGVGSPLHF. The chain employs TRBV5-6 and TRBJ1-6; tentative D call: TRBD1 (5 bases). The CDR3 extends over 14 amino acids. Germline assignment: CDR1 SGHDT and CDR2 YYEEEE. V gave up 4 bases and J gave up 10 bases, with 15 bases separating them.

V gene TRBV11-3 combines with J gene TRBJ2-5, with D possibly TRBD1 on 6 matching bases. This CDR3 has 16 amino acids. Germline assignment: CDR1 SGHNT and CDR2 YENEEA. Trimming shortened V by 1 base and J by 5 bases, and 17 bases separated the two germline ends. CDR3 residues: CASSLGPGVASETQYF. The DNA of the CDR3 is TGTGCCAGCAGCTTAGGGCCAGGGGTGGCTTCGGAGACCCAGTACTTC.

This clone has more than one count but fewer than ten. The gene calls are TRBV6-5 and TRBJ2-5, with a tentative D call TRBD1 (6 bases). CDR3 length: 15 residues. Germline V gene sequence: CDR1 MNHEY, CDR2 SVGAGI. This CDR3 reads CAATLIGGAEETQYF. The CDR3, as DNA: TGTGCAGCGACCCTGATAGGGGGAGCCGAAGAGACCCAGTACTTC.

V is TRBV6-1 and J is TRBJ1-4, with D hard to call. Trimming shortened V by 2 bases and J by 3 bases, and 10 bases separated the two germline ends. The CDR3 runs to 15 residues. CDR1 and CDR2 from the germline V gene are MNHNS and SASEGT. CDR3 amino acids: CASSETALANEKLFF. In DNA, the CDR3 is TGTGCCAGCAGTGAAACCGCGCTAGCTAATGAAAAACTGTTTTTT.

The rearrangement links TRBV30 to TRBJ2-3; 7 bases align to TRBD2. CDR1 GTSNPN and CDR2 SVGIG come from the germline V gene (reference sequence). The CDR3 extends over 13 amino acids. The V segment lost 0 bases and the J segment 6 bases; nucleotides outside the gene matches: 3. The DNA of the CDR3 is TGTGCCTGGAGTGTAGCGGGAAGCGATACGCAGTATTTT. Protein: CAWSVAGSDTQYF.

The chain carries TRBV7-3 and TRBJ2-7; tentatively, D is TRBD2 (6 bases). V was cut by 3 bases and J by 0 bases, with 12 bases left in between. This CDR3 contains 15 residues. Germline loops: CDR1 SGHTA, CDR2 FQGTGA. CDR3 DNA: TGTGCCAGCAGCTTGCGGGGTTCAAGCTCCTACGAGCAGTACTTC. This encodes CASSLRGSSSYEQYF.

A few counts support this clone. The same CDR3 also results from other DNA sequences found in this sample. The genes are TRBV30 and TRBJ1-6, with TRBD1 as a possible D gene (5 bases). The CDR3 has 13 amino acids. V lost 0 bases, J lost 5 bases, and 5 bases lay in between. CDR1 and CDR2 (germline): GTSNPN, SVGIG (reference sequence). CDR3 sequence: CAWSVDNNSPLHF. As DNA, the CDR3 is TGTGCCTGGAGTGTGGACAATAATTCACCCCTCCACTTT.

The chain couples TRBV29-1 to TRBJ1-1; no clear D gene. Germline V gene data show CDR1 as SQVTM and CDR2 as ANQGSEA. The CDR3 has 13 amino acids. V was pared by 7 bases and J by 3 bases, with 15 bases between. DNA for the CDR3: TGCAGCGGCGGGATGGGGATCGACACTGAAGCTTTCTTT. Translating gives CSGGMGIDTEAFF.

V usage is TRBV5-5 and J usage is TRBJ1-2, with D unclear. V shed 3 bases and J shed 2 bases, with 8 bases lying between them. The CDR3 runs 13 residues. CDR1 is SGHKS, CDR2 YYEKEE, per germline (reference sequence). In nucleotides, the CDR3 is TGTGCCAGCAGCTCAGATTTAAACTATGGCTACACCTTC. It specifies CASSSDLNYGYTF.

The DNA of the CDR3 is TGTGCCAGCAACGACAGGGTGGGACAGCCCCAGCATTTT. It codes for CASNDRVGQPQHF. The rearrangement uses TRBV5-8 and TRBJ1-5, with 7 bases that match TRBD1. Trimming took 6 bases from V and 7 from J; bases not matched to a gene: 7. The CDR3 sequence is 13 residues long. Germline CDR1 and CDR2: SGHTS and YDEGEE.

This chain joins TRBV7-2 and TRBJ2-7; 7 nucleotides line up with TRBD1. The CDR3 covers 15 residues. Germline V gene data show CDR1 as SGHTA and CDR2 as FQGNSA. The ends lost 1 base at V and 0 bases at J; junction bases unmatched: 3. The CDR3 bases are TGTGCCAGCAGCTTAGAAGGGGGCAGCTCCTACGAGCAGTACTTC. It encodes CASSLEGGSSYEQYF.

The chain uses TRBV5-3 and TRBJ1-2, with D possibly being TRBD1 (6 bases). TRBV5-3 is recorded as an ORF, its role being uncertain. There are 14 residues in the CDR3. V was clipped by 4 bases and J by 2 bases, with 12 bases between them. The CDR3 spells CARSHIGQNYGYTF. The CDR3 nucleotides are TGTGCCAGAAGCCATATTGGACAGAACTATGGCTACACCTTC.

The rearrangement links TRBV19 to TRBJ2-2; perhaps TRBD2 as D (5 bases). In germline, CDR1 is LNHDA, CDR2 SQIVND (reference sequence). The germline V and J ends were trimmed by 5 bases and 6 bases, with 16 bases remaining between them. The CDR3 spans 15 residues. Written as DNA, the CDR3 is TGTGCCAGTAGTTCGGGATTTAGTCTCTCCGGGGAGCTGTTTTTT. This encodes CASSSGFSLSGELFF.

The CDR3: CASSLERGGNSPLHF. DNA of the CDR3: TGTGCCAGCAGCTTAGAGCGGGGAGGGAATTCACCCCTCCACTTT. The chain uses TRBV11-2 and TRBJ1-6, with unresolved D. The CDR3 is 15 residues long. Germline V gene data show CDR1 as SGHAT and CDR2 as FQNNGV. The germline V and J ends were trimmed by 0 bases and 7 bases, with 10 bases remaining between them. Supplemented by reference TRBV11-2 and TRBJ1-6, the full variable domain reads EAGVAQSPRYKIIEKRQSVAFWCNPISGHATLYWYQQILGQGPKLLIQFQNNGVVDDSQLPKDRFSAERLKGVDSTLKIQPAKLEDSAVYLCASSLERGGNSPLHFGNGTRLTVT.

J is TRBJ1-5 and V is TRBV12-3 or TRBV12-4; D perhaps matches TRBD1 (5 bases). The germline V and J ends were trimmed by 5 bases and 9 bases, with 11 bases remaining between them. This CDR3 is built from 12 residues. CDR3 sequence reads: CASSMDIWPQHF. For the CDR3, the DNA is TGTGCCAGCAGTATGGACATTTGGCCCCAGCATTTT.

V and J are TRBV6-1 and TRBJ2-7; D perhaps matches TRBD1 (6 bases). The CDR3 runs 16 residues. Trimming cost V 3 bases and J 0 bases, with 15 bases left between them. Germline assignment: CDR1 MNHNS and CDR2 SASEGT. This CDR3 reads CASSDYGTIYSYEQYF. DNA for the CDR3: TGTGCCAGCAGTGATTACGGGACAATTTACTCCTACGAGCAGTACTTC.

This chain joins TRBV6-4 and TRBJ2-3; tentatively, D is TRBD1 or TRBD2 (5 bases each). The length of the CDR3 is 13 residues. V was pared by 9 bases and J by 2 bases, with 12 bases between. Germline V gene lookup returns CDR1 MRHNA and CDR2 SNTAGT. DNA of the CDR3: TGTGCCAGTAGGGACCAAAACACAGATACGCAGTATTTT. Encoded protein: CASRDQNTDTQYF.

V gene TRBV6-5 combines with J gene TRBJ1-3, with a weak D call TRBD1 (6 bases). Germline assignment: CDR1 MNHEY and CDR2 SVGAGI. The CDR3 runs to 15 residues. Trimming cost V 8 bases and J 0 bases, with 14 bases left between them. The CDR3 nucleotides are TGTGCCAGCGGACGACAGGCGACCTCTGGAAACACCATATATTTT. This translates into CASGRQATSGNTIYF.